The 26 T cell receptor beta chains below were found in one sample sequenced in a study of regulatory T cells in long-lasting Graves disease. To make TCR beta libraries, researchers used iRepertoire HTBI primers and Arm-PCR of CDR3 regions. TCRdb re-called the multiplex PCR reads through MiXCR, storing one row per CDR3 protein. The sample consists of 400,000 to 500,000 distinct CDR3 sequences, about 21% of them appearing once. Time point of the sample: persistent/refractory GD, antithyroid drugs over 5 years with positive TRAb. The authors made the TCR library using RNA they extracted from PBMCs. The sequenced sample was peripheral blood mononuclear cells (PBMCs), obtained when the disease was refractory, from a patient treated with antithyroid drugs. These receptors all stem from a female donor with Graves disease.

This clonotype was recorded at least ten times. Here the CDR3 reads CASSGGSGSHEQYF. For the CDR3, the DNA is TGTGCCAGCAGTGGCGGGAGCGGATCCCACGAGCAGTACTTC. The J gene is TRBJ2-7, the V gene TRBV2, with 7 bases aligning to TRBD2. Per the germline V gene, CDR1 is SNHLY and CDR2 is FYNNEI. The V gene end was trimmed by 4 bases and the J gene end by 5 bases; junction bases not matched to a gene: 8. The CDR3 loop spans 14 amino acids.

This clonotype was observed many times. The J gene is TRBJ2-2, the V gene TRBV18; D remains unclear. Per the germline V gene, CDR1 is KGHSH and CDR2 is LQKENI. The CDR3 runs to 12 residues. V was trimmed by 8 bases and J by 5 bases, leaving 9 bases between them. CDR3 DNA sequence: TGTGCCAGCAGTCCTCGTACCGGGGAGCTGTTTTTT. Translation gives CASSPRTGELFF.

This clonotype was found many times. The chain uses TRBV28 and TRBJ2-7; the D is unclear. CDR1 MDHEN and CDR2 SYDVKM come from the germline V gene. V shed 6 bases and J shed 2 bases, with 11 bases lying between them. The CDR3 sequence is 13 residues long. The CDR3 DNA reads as TGTGCCAGCAGCAAAACCCGACCCTACGAGCAGTACTTC. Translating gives CASSKTRPYEQYF.

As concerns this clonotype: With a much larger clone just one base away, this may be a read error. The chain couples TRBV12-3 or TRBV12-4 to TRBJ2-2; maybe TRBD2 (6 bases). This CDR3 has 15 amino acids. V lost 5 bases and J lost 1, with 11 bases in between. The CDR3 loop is CASSIGTRNTGELFF. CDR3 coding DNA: TGTGCCAGCAGTATCGGGACTCGGAACACCGGGGAGCTGTTTTTT.

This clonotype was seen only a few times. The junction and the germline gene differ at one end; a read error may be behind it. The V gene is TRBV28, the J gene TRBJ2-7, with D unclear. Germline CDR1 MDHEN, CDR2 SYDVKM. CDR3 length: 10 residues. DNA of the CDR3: TGTGCCAGCGGATCCTACGAGCGGTACTTC. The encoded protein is CASGSYERYF.

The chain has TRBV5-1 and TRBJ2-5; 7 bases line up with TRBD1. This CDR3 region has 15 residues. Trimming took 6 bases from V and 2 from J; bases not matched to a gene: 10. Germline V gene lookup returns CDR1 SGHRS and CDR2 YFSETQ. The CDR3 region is CASTMGGQEQETQYF. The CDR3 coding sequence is TGCGCCAGCACCATGGGCGGACAGGAACAAGAGACCCAGTACTTC.

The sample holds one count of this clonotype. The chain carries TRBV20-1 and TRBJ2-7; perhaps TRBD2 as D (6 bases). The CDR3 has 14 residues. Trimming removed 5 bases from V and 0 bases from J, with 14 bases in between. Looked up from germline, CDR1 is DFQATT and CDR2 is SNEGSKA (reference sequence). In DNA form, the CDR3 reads TGCAGTGCTCTCCTTGGCGGGACCTCCTACGAGCAGTACTTC. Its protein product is CSALLGGTSYEQYF.

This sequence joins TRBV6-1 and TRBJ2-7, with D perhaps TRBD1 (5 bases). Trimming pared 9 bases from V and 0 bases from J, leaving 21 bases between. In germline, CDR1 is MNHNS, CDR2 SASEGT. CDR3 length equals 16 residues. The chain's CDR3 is CARPPGREVGSYEQYF. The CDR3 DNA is TGTGCCAGGCCGCCCGGCAGGGAAGTCGGCTCCTACGAGCAGTACTTC.

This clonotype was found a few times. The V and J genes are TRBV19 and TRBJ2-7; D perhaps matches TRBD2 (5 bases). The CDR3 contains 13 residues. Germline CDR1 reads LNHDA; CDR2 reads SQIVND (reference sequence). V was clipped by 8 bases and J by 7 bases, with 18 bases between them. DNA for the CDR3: TGTGCCAGTGGGCCCACGGTGGCGGGTGAGCAGTACTTC. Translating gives CASGPTVAGEQYF. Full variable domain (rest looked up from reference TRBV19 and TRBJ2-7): DGGITQSPKYLFRKEGQNVTLSCEQNLNHDAMYWYRQDPGQGLRLIYYSQIVNDFQKGDIAEGYSVSREKKESFPLTVTSAQKNPTAFYLCASGPTVAGEQYFGPGTRLTVT.

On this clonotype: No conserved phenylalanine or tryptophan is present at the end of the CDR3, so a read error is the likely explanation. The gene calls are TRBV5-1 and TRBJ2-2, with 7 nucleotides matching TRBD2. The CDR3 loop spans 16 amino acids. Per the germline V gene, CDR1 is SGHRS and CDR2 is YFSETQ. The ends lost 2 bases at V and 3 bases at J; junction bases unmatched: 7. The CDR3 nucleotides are TGCGCCAGCAGCTTATTCCGGGGAGGGGACACCGGGGAGCTGTTTTCT. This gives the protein CASSLFRGGDTGELFS.

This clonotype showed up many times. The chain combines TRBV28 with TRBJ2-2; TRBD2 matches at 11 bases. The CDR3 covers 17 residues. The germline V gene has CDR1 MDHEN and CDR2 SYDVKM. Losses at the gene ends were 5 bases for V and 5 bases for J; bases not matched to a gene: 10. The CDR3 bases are TGTGCCAGCAGTCCCCCCGGACTAGCGGGTGGTACCGGGGAGCTGTTTTTT. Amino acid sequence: CASSPPGLAGGTGELFF.

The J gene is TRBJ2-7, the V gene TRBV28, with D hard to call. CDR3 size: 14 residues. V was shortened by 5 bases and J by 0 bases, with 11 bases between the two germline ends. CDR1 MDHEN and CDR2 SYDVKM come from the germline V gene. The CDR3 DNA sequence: TGTGCCAGCAGTCCCAACGAAGACTCCTACGAGCAGTACTTC. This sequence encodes CASSPNEDSYEQYF.

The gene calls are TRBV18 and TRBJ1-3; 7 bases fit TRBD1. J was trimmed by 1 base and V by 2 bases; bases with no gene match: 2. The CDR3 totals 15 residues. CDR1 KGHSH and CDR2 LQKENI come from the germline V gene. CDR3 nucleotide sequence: TGTGCCAGCTCACCAACGGACAGGTCTGGAAACACCATATATTTT. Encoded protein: CASSPTDRSGNTIYF.

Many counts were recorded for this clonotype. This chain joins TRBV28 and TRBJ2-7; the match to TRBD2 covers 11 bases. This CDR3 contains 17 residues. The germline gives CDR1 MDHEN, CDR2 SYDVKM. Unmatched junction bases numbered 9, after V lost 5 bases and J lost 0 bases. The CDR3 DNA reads TGTGCCAGCAGTCCCACCGGGACTAGCGGATACTCCTACGAGCAGTACTTC. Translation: CASSPTGTSGYSYEQYF.

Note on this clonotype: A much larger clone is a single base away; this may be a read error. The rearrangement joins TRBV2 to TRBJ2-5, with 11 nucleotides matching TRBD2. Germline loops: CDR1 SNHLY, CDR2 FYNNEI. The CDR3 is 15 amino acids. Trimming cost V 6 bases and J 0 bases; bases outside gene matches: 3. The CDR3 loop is CASSTTSGDQETQYF. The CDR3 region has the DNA TGTGCCAGCAGCACGACTAGCGGGGACCAAGAGACCCAGTACTTC.

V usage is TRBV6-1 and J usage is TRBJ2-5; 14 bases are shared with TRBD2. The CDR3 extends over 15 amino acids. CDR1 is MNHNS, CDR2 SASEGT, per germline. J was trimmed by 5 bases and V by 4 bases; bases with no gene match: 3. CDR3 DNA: TGTGCCAGCAGTGGACTAGCGGGAGGGACGGAGACCCAGTACTTC. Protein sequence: CASSGLAGGTETQYF.

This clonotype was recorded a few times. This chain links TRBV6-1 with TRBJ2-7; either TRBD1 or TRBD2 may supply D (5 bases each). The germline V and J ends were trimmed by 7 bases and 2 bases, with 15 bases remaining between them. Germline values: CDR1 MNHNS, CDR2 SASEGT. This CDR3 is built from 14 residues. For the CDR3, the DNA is TGTGCCAGCACCCCAGAGGGGAACCCCTACGAGCAGTACTTC. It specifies CASTPEGNPYEQYF.

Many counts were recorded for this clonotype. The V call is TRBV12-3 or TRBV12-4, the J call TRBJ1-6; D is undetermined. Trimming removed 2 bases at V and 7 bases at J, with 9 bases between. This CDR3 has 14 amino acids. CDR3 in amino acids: CASSLSGTNSPLHF. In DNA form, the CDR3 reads TGTGCCAGCAGTTTAAGTGGAACCAATTCACCCCTCCACTTT.

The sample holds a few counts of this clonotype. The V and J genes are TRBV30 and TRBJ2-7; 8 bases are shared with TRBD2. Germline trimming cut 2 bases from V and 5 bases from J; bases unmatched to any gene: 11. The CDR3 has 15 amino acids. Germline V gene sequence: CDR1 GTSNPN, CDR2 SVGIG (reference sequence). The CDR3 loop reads CAWSREVAGFDEQYF. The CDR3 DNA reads TGTGCCTGGAGTAGGGAGGTAGCGGGATTCGACGAGCAGTACTTC.

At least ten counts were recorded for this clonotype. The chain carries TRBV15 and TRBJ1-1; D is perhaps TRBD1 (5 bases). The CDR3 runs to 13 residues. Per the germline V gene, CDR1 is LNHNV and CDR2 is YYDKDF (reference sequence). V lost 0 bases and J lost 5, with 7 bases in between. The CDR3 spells CATSREQGTEAFF. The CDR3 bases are TGTGCCACCAGCAGAGAGCAGGGAACTGAAGCTTTCTTT.

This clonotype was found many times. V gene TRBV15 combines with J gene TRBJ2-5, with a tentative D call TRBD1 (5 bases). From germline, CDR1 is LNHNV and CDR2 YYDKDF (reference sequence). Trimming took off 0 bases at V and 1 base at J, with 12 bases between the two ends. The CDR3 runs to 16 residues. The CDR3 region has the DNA TGTGCCACCAGCAGAGATAGGGTAGGGGCCCAAGAGACCCAGTACTTC. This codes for CATSRDRVGAQETQYF.

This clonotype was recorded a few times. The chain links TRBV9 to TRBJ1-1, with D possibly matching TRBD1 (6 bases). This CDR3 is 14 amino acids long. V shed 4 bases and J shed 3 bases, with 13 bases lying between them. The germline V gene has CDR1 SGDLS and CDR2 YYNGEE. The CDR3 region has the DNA TGTGCCAGCAGCCCAGGGGCGGGCCACACTGAAGCTTTCTTT. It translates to CASSPGAGHTEAFF.

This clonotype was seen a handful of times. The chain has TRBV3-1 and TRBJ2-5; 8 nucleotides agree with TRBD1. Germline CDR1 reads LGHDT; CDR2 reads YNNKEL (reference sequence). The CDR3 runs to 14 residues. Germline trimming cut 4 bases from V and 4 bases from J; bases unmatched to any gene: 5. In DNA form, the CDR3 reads TGTGCCAGCAGCCCTCAAGACAGGGGAGAGACCCAGTACTTC. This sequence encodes CASSPQDRGETQYF.

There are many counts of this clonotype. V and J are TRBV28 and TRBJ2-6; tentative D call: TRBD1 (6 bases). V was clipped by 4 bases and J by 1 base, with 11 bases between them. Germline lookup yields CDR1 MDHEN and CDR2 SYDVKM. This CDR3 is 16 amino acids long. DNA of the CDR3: TGTGCCAGCAGTTCCCCCGACAGGTCTGGGGCCAACGTCCTGACTTTC. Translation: CASSSPDRSGANVLTF.

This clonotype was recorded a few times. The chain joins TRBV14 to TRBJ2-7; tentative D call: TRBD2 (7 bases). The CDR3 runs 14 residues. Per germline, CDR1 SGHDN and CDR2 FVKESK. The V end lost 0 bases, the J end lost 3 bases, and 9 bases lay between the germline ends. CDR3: CASSQDGGLYEQYF. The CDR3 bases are TGTGCCAGCAGCCAAGACGGGGGGCTCTACGAGCAGTACTTC. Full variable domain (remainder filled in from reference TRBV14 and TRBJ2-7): EAGVTQFPSHSVIEKGQTVTLRCDPISGHDNLYWYRRVMGKEIKFLLHFVKESKQDESGMPNNRFLAERTGGTYSTLKVQPAELEDSGVYFCASSQDGGLYEQYFGPGTRLTVT.

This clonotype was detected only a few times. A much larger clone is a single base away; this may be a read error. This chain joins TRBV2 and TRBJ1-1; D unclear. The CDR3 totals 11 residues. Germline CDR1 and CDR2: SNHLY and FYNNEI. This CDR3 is CASSGTDETFF. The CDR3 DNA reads TGTGCCAGCAGTGGAACGGATGAAACTTTCTTT.